Each of the 26 T cell receptor beta chains below was sequenced from the same sample in a study of T cell changes during pregnancy in multiple sclerosis. Sequenced by immunoSEQ multiplex PCR; TCRdb stores in-frame clones only, minus some. The sample records some 60,000 clones, 80% to 95% being singletons. The sample was peripheral blood, taken in the third trimester of pregnancy. Source of these receptors: a female donor in good health, enrolled as a control in a pregnancy study.

This clone came up once. This chain connects TRBV9 to TRBJ2-7, with 7 bases aligning to TRBD2. V trimming: 2 bases; J trimming: 5 bases; junction bases outside the gene matches: 7. The CDR3 loop spans 14 amino acids. Germline V gives CDR1 SGDLS, CDR2 YYNGEE. The CDR3 region has the DNA TGTGCCAGCAGCGTGGATAGCGGGCTCAACGAGCAGTACTTC. Translated: CASSVDSGLNEQYF.

This clone was observed a single time. The V call is TRBV5-1, the J call TRBJ2-3; 9 nucleotides match TRBD2. This CDR3 is built from 18 residues. CDR1 is SGHRS, CDR2 YFSETQ, per germline. The junction had 14 bases not matched to a gene; V was cut back by 6 bases and J by 0 bases. Here the CDR3 DNA reads TGCGCCAGCACCTCTTTCCAAAGCGGGGGGACTAGCACAGATACGCAGTATTTT. It is translated as CASTSFQSGGTSTDTQYF.

This clone was observed once. The chain carries TRBV6-6 and TRBJ1-5; D gene ambiguous. Trimming left V 8 bases short and J 1 base short, with 6 bases between. This CDR3 contains 12 residues. Germline-derived CDR1 and CDR2 are MNHNY and SVGAGI (reference sequence). The CDR3 nucleotides are TGTGCCAGCTCTCTCAGCAATCAGCCCCAGCATTTT. Translating it yields CASSLSNQPQHF.

This clone has just one count. The CDR3 DNA follows: TGTGCCAGCAGCTTCGGGGTAGCGGGGGAAGATACGCAGTATTTT. Its translation is CASSFGVAGEDTQYF. This chain links TRBV5-8 with TRBJ2-3; 9 positions agree with TRBD2. The CDR3 length is 15 residues. Germline loops: CDR1 SGHTS, CDR2 YDEGEE. The trim removed 2 bases at V and 5 bases at J, leaving 6 bases unmatched.

This rearrangement joins TRBV6-5 to TRBJ1-1; D is uncertain. The CDR3 extends over 12 amino acids. V shed 6 bases and J shed 1 base, with 6 bases lying between them. CDR1 and CDR2 from the germline V gene are MNHEY and SVGAGI. This CDR3 reads CASRQANTEAFF. The CDR3 region has the DNA TGTGCCAGCAGGCAGGCGAACACTGAAGCTTTCTTT.

The chain recombines TRBV27 with TRBJ2-2, with 8 bases that match TRBD1. Germline V lookup: CDR1 MNHEY, CDR2 SMNVEV (reference sequence). This CDR3 is 14 amino acids long. Unmatched junction bases numbered 4, after V lost 5 bases and J lost 5 bases. This CDR3 reads CASSRRGQTGELFF. CDR3 coding DNA: TGTGCCAGCAGTCGCAGGGGGCAGACCGGGGAGCTGTTTTTT.

V usage is TRBV5-4 and J usage is TRBJ1-6, with D possibly TRBD1 on 6 matching bases. V was trimmed by 0 bases and J by 6 bases, leaving 7 bases between them. The CDR3 has 14 amino acids. Per germline, CDR1 SGHNT and CDR2 YYREEE (reference sequence). CDR3 sequence (DNA): TGTGCCAGCAGCTTGGACAGGGCTAATTCACCCCTCCACTTT. It codes for CASSLDRANSPLHF.

The chain's CDR3 is CASSWDFSNTGELFF. The DNA for the CDR3 is TGTGCCAGCAGTTGGGACTTTTCGAACACCGGGGAGCTGTTTTTT. V gene TRBV28 combines with J gene TRBJ2-2, with D tentatively TRBD2 (6 bases). CDR3 length: 15 amino acids. Trimming shortened V by 4 bases and J by 0 bases, and 9 bases separated the two germline ends. Per the germline V gene, CDR1 is MDHEN and CDR2 is SYDVKM. The variable domain in full, with the rest retrieved from reference TRBV28 and TRBJ2-2, is DVKVTQSSRYLVKRTGEKVFLECVQDMDHENMFWYRQDPGLGLRLIYFSYDVKMKEKGDIPEGYSVSREKKERFSLILESASTNQTSMYLCASSWDFSNTGELFFGEGSRLTVL.

This chain links TRBV28 with TRBJ2-2; D perhaps matches TRBD1 (6 bases). Germline V gives CDR1 MDHEN, CDR2 SYDVKM. There are 17 residues in the CDR3. Trimming cost V 10 bases and J 3 bases, with 24 bases left between them. The CDR3 nucleotides read TGTGCCAACCCACTATGGGGGCAGGCAGATTACACCGGGGAGCTGTTTTTT. Amino acid sequence: CANPLWGQADYTGELFF.

This clone appeared a single time. This chain links TRBV5-6 with TRBJ1-2; 8 bases are a match to TRBD1. Germline CDR1 SGHDT, CDR2 YYEEEE. With 5 bases clipped from V and 4 bases from J, the junction kept 7 bases outside the gene matches. This CDR3 has 14 residues. CDR3 sequence: CASRRWDRPYGYTF. CDR3 in DNA: TGTGCCAGCAGACGCTGGGACAGGCCCTATGGCTACACCTTC.

This chain links TRBV5-8 with TRBJ1-5; 8 positions agree with TRBD1. The CDR3 extends over 15 amino acids. Germline CDR1 SGHTS, CDR2 YDEGEE. J was trimmed by 5 bases and V by 4 bases; bases with no gene match: 8. CDR3 residues: CASSHLRGLDQPQHF. Written as DNA, the CDR3 is TGTGCCAGCAGCCACCTCAGGGGGCTTGATCAGCCCCAGCATTTT.

The chain combines TRBV19 with TRBJ2-1, with TRBD1 as a possible D gene (5 bases). Trimming stripped 4 bases from V and 7 bases from J, with 23 bases between. This CDR3 is built from 17 residues. From germline, CDR1 is LNHDA and CDR2 SQIVND (reference sequence). CDR3 protein: CASSTKGPGQGRNEQFF. CDR3 nucleotide sequence: TGTGCCAGTAGTACCAAGGGCCCAGGGCAGGGTAGGAATGAGCAGTTCTTC.

This chain links TRBV5-1 with TRBJ2-7, with 7 bases matching TRBD1. CDR1 SGHRS and CDR2 YFSETQ come from the germline V gene. J lost 6 bases, V lost 4 bases, and 10 bases had no gene match. The CDR3 is 14 amino acids. CDR3: CASSPGTASLEQYF. CDR3 bases: TGCGCCAGCAGCCCCGGGACAGCCTCTCTCGAGCAGTACTTC.

This chain links TRBV6-5 with TRBJ1-5; D uncertain. V lost 5 bases, J lost 4 bases, and 6 bases lay in between. CDR1 and CDR2 (germline): MNHEY, SVGAGI. This CDR3 is built from 12 residues. The CDR3 region is CASSTANQPQHF. The CDR3 DNA reads TGTGCCAGCAGTACCGCGAATCAGCCCCAGCATTTT.

V and J are TRBV6-6 and TRBJ1-6; the match to TRBD1 covers 8 bases. V trimming: 7 bases; J trimming: 7 bases; junction bases outside the gene matches: 9. The germline V gene has CDR1 MNHNY and CDR2 SVGAGI (reference sequence). The CDR3 has 15 amino acids. This chain's CDR3 is CASILSGQENSPLHF. In DNA form, the CDR3 reads TGTGCCAGCATTTTATCGGGACAGGAAAATTCACCCCTCCACTTT.

The chain combines TRBV2 with TRBJ2-5; 11 bases agree with TRBD1. V lost 4 bases, J lost 3 bases, and 4 bases stayed unmatched. The length of the CDR3 is 15 residues. The germline V gene encodes CDR1 SNHLY and CDR2 FYNNEI. The CDR3 sequence is CASSGGTGGEETQYF. The CDR3 coding sequence is TGTGCCAGCAGTGGAGGGACAGGGGGGGAAGAGACCCAGTACTTC. The variable domain in full, completed from reference TRBV2 and TRBJ2-5, reads EPEVTQTPSHQVTQMGQEVILRCVPISNHLYFYWYRQILGQKVEFLVSFYNNEISEKSEIFDDQFSVERPDGSNFTLKIRSTKLEDSAMYFCASSGGTGGEETQYFGPGTRLLVL.

This chain connects TRBV6-1 to TRBJ2-7; D unresolved. Germline V CDR1 and CDR2: MNHNS, SASEGT. The CDR3 is 11 amino acids. The ends were cut back, 7 bases at V and 2 bases at J, with 6 bases in the middle. CDR3 DNA: TGTGCCAGCATGCGGACCTACGAGCAGTACTTC. It specifies CASMRTYEQYF.

This clone came up a few times. The genes are TRBV9 and TRBJ1-6; D call uncertain. Trimming removed 4 bases at V and 6 bases at J, with 14 bases between. The V gene's germline CDR1 is SGDLS and CDR2 YYNGEE. CDR3 size: 15 residues. The CDR3 spells CASSPSGGFNSPLHF. The CDR3 bases are TGTGCCAGCAGCCCCTCCGGAGGGTTTAATTCACCCCTCCACTTT.

The rearrangement joins TRBV6-5 to TRBJ2-7, with 7 bases lining up with TRBD1. The CDR3 has 12 residues. Germline-derived CDR1 and CDR2 are MNHEY and SVGAGI. Unmatched junction bases numbered 4, after V lost 6 bases and J lost 5 bases. The CDR3 sequence: CASRTGDHEQYF. Written as DNA, the CDR3 is TGTGCCAGCAGAACAGGGGACCACGAGCAGTACTTC.

This sequence joins TRBV10-3 and TRBJ1-1, with 8 positions matching TRBD1. Trimming at V came to 0 bases and at J to 2 bases, leaving 2 bases not matched to a gene. The CDR3 runs 15 residues. Germline CDR1 is ENHRY and CDR2 is SYGVKD. In DNA, the CDR3 is TGTGCCATCAGTGAGTCGGACAGGGTAAACACTGAAGCTTTCTTT. Translated: CAISESDRVNTEAFF.

This chain joins TRBV5-1 and TRBJ2-3; 10 bases map to TRBD2. Germline CDR1 reads SGHRS; CDR2 reads YFSETQ. This CDR3 has 18 amino acids. V shed 0 bases and J 2 bases; nucleotides not matched to a gene: 9. CDR3 loop: CASSLGLAGASFTDTQYF. In DNA form, the CDR3 reads TGCGCCAGCAGCTTGGGGCTAGCGGGGGCCTCCTTCACAGATACGCAGTATTTT.

The chain couples TRBV19 to TRBJ2-1, with 11 bases that match TRBD2. The trim removed 4 bases at V and 0 bases at J, leaving 14 bases unmatched. The CDR3 loop spans 20 amino acids. Germline V CDR1 and CDR2: LNHDA, SQIVND (reference sequence). CDR3 in DNA: TGTGCCAGTAGTAGCCCAAACTTGGGACTAGCGGAGAGCTCCTACAATGAGCAGTTCTTC. Translating it yields CASSSPNLGLAESSYNEQFF.

CDR3 DNA: TGTGCCAGCTCACCAAAGGGGGAAGCTTTCTTT. Encoded protein: CASSPKGEAFF. The chain uses TRBV18 and TRBJ1-1; a possible D gene is TRBD1 (5 bases). The V and J ends lost 2 bases and 8 bases respectively, with 6 bases between them. The CDR3 sequence is 11 residues long. Per germline, CDR1 KGHSH and CDR2 LQKENI.

This chain uses TRBV7-3 with TRBJ2-1; D is perhaps TRBD1 (6 bases). V was shortened by 6 bases and J by 4 bases, with 16 bases between the two germline ends. The CDR3 runs to 15 residues. Germline CDR1 and CDR2: SGHTA and FQGTGA. CDR3 sequence reads: CASSKQGRGYNEQFF. CDR3 nucleotide sequence: TGTGCCAGCAGTAAACAGGGAAGAGGGTACAATGAGCAGTTCTTC.

The chain has TRBV28 and TRBJ2-7; the match to TRBD2 covers 7 bases. This CDR3 region has 14 residues. The V gene end was trimmed by 8 bases and the J gene end by 0 bases; junction bases not matched to a gene: 7. Germline V CDR1 and CDR2: MDHEN, SYDVKM. CDR3 residues: CASESLADSYEQYF. The DNA of the CDR3 is TGTGCCAGCGAAAGCCTAGCGGACTCCTACGAGCAGTACTTC.

The rearrangement links TRBV11-2 to TRBJ2-3; no firm D call. Trimming cost V 5 bases and J 4 bases, with 7 bases left between them. The length of the CDR3 is 12 residues. Per the germline V gene, CDR1 is SGHAT and CDR2 is FQNNGV. Written as DNA, the CDR3 is TGTGCCAGCAGCCATGAGGCAGATACGCAGTATTTT. It encodes CASSHEADTQYF.